This T cell receptor beta chain was identified in a study of CD8 T cells in Susac syndrome. RNA totalling about 0.45 to 1 ug underwent reverse transcription with random hexamers. TCRdb reprocessed the immunoSEQ multiplex PCR reads via MiXCR and lists one record per CDR3 protein. Of 150,000 to 200,000 distinct CDR3 sequences listed, 92% are singletons. CDR1 SGDLS and CDR2 YYNGEE come from the germline V gene. The length of the CDR3 is 16 residues. Trimming removed 3 bases at V and 3 bases at J, with 16 bases between. This clonotype was obtained from a human donor in good health. The chain employs TRBV9 and TRBJ2-1, with a tentative D call TRBD2 (6 bases). Sequencing was performed on CD4+ T cells from PBMCs. This CDR3 reads CASSAGVGLLYNEQFF. The CDR3 DNA reads TGTGCCAGCAGCGCCGGGGTGGGACTCCTCTACAATGAGCAGTTCTTC. The complete variable domain, with remaining parts taken from reference TRBV9 and TRBJ2-1, reads DSGVTQTPKHLITATGQRVTLRCSPRSGDLSVYWYQQSLDQGLQFLIQYYNGEERAKGNILERFSAQQFPDLHSELNLSSLELGDSALYFCASSAGVGLLYNEQFFGPGTRLTVL.